Sequencing of this T cell receptor (beta chain) was carried out in a study of regulatory T cells in long-lasting Graves disease. About the study: Persistence in Graves' disease required over 5 years of antithyroid drugs plus positive TSH receptor antibodies.

Time point given: persistent/refractory GD, antithyroid drugs over 5 years with positive TRAb. The TCR library was made from RNA that had been extracted from PBMCs in TRIzol. EDTA tubes collected roughly 9 milliliters of peripheral blood. This clonotype was counted between two and nine times. Germline V gene lookup returns CDR1 SGHRS and CDR2 YFSETQ. Deletions cut 0 bases from V and 2 bases from J, with 8 bases between. The CDR3 runs to 15 residues. Relying on iRepertoire HTBI primers and Arm-PCR of CDR3 regions, the team built TCR beta libraries. TCRdb used MiXCR to reprocess the multiplex PCR reads, holding one entry per CDR3 protein. The table shows about 300,000 distinct CDR3 sequences, with roughly a fifth occurring only once.

The source material was peripheral blood mononuclear cells (PBMCs), sampled when the disease was refractory, from a patient treated with antithyroid drugs. The V gene is TRBV5-1, the J gene TRBJ2-2, with a tentative D call TRBD2 (5 bases). This sequence was found in a female donor with Graves disease. CDR3 sequence reads: CASSLEAVNTGELFF. DNA for the CDR3: TGCGCCAGCAGCTTGGAAGCGGTAAACACCGGGGAGCTGTTTTTT.